This passage covers 9 T cell receptor beta chains from one sample sequenced in a study of T cells expressing NK-cell markers. TCRdb re-called the 5' RACE reads and shows each CDR3 protein once, DNA omitted. The specimen's table records hundreds of thousands of distinct CDR3 sequences. Sequencing used blood T cells: a sorted CD56 or NKG2C T cell subset, CD4+ or CD8+ T cells, or bulk PBMC T cells (not recorded which). These receptors were collected from a woman aged 18 to 69 in good health.

This rearrangement joins TRBV20-1 to TRBJ1-5; as DNA is missing, the TRBD1 call by TCRdb cannot be tested. The CDR3 has 13 amino acids. Germline V lookup: CDR1 DFQATT, CDR2 SNEGSKA (reference sequence). The CDR3 loop reads CSATGTDNQPQHF.

The chain links TRBV28 to TRBJ2-4; TCRdb's D gene call, TRBD1, goes unchecked for lack of DNA. CDR1 is MDHEN, CDR2 SYDVKM, per germline. The CDR3 extends over 13 amino acids. This chain's CDR3 is CASSSPLGHLQYF.

The chain uses TRBV30 and TRBJ2-7; no DNA is available, so the TRBD2 call from TCRdb remains unchecked. The germline gives CDR1 GTSNPN, CDR2 SVGIG (reference sequence). The CDR3 has 16 amino acids. The CDR3 protein is CAWRKLAGGLSYEQYF.

The chain uses TRBV6-1 and TRBJ2-1; no DNA is available, so the TRBD1 call from TCRdb remains unchecked. CDR1 MNHNS and CDR2 SASEGT come from the germline V gene. The CDR3 runs to 15 residues. The CDR3 reads CASTPDDKGRYEQFF.

The V gene is TRBV27, the J gene TRBJ1-4; absent DNA, TCRdb's TRBD1 call cannot be checked. The V gene's germline CDR1 is MNHEY and CDR2 SMNVEV (reference sequence). The CDR3 spans 17 residues. CDR3 amino acids: CASSPGQGSATNEKLFF.

V is TRBV20-1 and J is TRBJ2-1. CDR1 is DFQATT and CDR2 is SNEGSKA in the germline V gene (reference sequence). The CDR3 has 16 residues. The CDR3 protein is CSARDRHRASYNEQFF.

The chain links TRBV19 to TRBJ1-5. CDR3 length: 14 amino acids. Germline V gene sequence: CDR1 LNHDA, CDR2 SQIVND (reference sequence). This CDR3 reads CASSIAVSNQPQHF.

This chain links TRBV18 with TRBJ2-1; TCRdb's assignment of TRBD2 cannot be checked, as there is no DNA. The length of the CDR3 is 16 residues. Germline loops: CDR1 KGHSH, CDR2 LQKENI. The CDR3 sequence is CASSAPRLAGVDEQFF.

The chain carries TRBV18 and TRBJ2-7. Germline V gene sequence: CDR1 KGHSH, CDR2 LQKENI. The CDR3 sequence is 13 residues long. The CDR3 reads CASSPPGSYEQYF.